This T cell receptor (beta chain) derives from a study of blood T cells in healthy people across ages. Then a second PCR, running about 6 to 11 cycles, was carried out with a sample-barcoded 5' primer and a J-beta primer mix. Each CDR3 protein is one row after TCRdb ran MiXCR on the 5' RACE reads. The sample comprises about 1.4 million distinct CDR3 sequences, around 55% of which are singletons, and 5.5% to 8% rests with the top ten. This receptor was taken from a man aged 18 to 30 in good health. The sequencing sample was made of blood.

DNA for the CDR3: TGTGCCAGCAGCTTGGCTAGCGGGGACTACTACGAGCAGTACTTC. Protein sequence: CASSLASGDYYEQYF. This chain links TRBV5-5 with TRBJ2-7; 9 bases align to TRBD2. The CDR3 is 15 residues long. Germline values: CDR1 SGHKS, CDR2 YYEKEE (reference sequence). V lost 0 bases, J lost 3 bases, and 4 bases stayed unmatched.